The following is a T cell receptor beta chain sequence with its context. Its antigen is unidentified. The CDR3 runs to 16 residues. With 5 bases clipped from V and 11 bases from J, the junction kept 18 bases outside the gene matches. Looked up from germline, CDR1 is SGDLS and CDR2 is YYNGEE. The sample originates from a study of cytomegalovirus exposure and HLA in healthy donors. Study-level results: In an earlier analysis, about 87% or about 30%: the productive usage of most TCR beta V segments. Accounts indicate the classifier identified cytomegalovirus status with strong specificity and sensitivity. Donors were assumed by presence/absence analyses to have roughly uniform sequencing depth. A later analysis reportedly found that, within productive TCRs, an Asian-associated ancestry cluster had fewer N-insertions than the mean observed across the approximately 690 donors.

Amplification used 60 Vbeta primers and 13 Jbeta primers. TCRdb keeps only in-frame clones here, not all; method: immunoSEQ multiplex PCR. The sample yields fewer than 250,000 clones, more than 75% seen once. The chain couples TRBV9 to TRBJ2-5; 10 positions match TRBD2. The sample consisted of PBMCs. This receptor was identified in a male donor in good health and CMV-seropositive. In nucleotides, the CDR3 is TGTGCCAGCAGTGGCGGTGGGCTAGCGGGAGTTATAGAGCAGTACTTC. Translating it yields CASSGGGLAGVIEQYF.